This paragraph reports one T cell receptor beta chain. The data were obtained in a study of blood T cells in healthy people across ages. The CDR3 is 12 amino acids. V lost 0 bases, J lost 13 bases, and 13 bases lay in between. The V gene's germline CDR1 is DFQATT and CDR2 SNEGSKA (reference sequence). Next came a second PCR, run for about 7 to 12 cycles, which used a sample-barcoded 5' primer along with a J-beta primer mix. TCRdb used MiXCR to reprocess the 5' RACE reads, holding one entry per CDR3 protein. The sample yields around 970,000 distinct CDR3 sequences, 45% to 60% seen once. The sequenced sample was blood. The J gene is TRBJ2-4, the V gene TRBV20-1; D might be TRBD2 (5 bases). This receptor was obtained from a woman aged 55-70 years in good health. The CDR3 DNA reads TGCAGTGCTAGAGAATCTGGGCCGGGACAGTACTTC. Its protein is CSARESGPGQYF.